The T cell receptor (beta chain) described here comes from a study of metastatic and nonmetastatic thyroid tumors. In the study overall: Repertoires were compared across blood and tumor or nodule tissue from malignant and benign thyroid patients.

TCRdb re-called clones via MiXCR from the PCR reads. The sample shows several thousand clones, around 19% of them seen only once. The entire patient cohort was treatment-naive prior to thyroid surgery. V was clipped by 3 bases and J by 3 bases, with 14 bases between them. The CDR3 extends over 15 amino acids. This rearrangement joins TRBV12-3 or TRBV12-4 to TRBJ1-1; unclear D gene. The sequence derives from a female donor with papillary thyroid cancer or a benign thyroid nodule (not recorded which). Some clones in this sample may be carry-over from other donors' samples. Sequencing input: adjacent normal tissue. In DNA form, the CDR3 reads TGTGCCAGCAGTTTTACATTGGGCGGATACACTGAAGCTTTCTTT. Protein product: CASSFTLGGYTEAFF.